Listed below are T cell receptor beta chains from one sample, sequenced in a study of blood T cell repertoires in COVID-19. Assay used: immunoSEQ multiplex PCR; TCRdb lists only in-frame clones, some missing. The repertoire consists of roughly 110,000 clones, with 70% to 90% occurring once and the leading ten covering 1.3% to 1.5%. What was sequenced was peripheral blood. These receptors came from a man aged 35 to 55 with acute or convalescent COVID-19. Each CDR3 is given with its conserved first and last residue. The order of the fields is clone size, J gene, D gene, V gene, CDR3 protein, CDR3 DNA. D genes are given only for firm matches. Some rows mark clone size as missing; the rest say once, few, many or name a class of expanded clone.

- | TRBJ2-7 | - | TRBV19 | CASSTDSSTVYEQYF | TGTGCCAGTAGTACCGACAGCTCAACGGTCTACGAGCAGTACTTC
few | TRBJ1-5 | - | TRBV19 | CASSTQGLSNQPQHF | TGTGCCAGTAGTACTCAGGGATTGAGCAATCAGCCCCAGCATTTT
- | TRBJ2-2 | TRBD1 | TRBV19 | CASIRVDRANTGELFF | TGTGCCAGTATAAGGGTGGACAGGGCGAACACCGGGGAGCTGTTTTTT
- | TRBJ2-6 | - | TRBV2 | CASSLGANVLTF | TGTGCCAGCAGTTTAGGGGCCAACGTCCTGACTTTC
- | TRBJ2-1 | - | TRBV12-3/TRBV12-4 | CASSPNRNEQFF | TGTGCCAGCAGCCCGAACAGGAATGAGCAGTTCTTC
- | TRBJ2-7 | - | TRBV27 | CASSLGLGPYEQYF | TGTGCCAGCAGTTTAGGACTGGGCCCCTACGAGCAGTACTTC
- | TRBJ2-7 | TRBD2 | TRBV29-1 | CSVEVREGSYEQYF | TGCAGCGTTGAAGTTCGGGAGGGCTCCTACGAGCAGTACTTC
- | TRBJ1-1 | TRBD1 | TRBV6-5 | CASRSTGRNTEAFF | TGTGCCAGCAGGTCGACAGGGAGGAACACTGAAGCTTTCTTT
- | TRBJ2-5 | TRBD2 | TRBV5-8 | CASSSHALAGGPGETQYF | TGTGCCAGCAGCTCTCACGCACTAGCGGGGGGGCCAGGGGAGACCCAGTACTTC
few | TRBJ1-2 | - | TRBV28 | CASRVGVDYGYTF | TGTGCCAGCAGGGTAGGGGTCGACTATGGCTACACCTTC
- | TRBJ2-3 | - | TRBV27 | CASSLTAGATDTQYF | TGTGCCAGCAGTTTAACGGCGGGGGCCACAGATACGCAGTATTTT